This T cell receptor (beta chain) is from a study of cytomegalovirus exposure and HLA in healthy donors. Germline V gene lookup returns CDR1 KGHSH and CDR2 LQKENI. This CDR3 is built from 14 residues. V lost 0 bases and J 4 bases, leaving 10 bases between the germline ends. This PCR relied on a set of 60 Vbeta primers and 13 Jbeta primers. The protocol was immunoSEQ multiplex PCR, while the TCRdb copy is restricted to in-frame clones and leaves out a portion. This table has about 130,000 clones, approximately 79% appearing once. The V call is TRBV18, the J call TRBJ2-7; D gene unclear. Sequenced: PBMCs. The receptor was isolated from a young man in good health and CMV-seronegative. DNA of the CDR3: TGTGCCAGCTCACCACCGAGTCAAATATACGAGCAGTACTTC. Its protein is CASSPPSQIYEQYF.